Listed below are T cell receptor beta chains from one sample, sequenced in a study of shared clonotypes between healthy human individuals. TCRdb's table, derived via immunoSEQ multiplex PCR, lists solely in-frame clones and lacks some. The table has under 2.5 million clones, 85% to 95% seen once. The sample taken for sequencing was naive CD4+ T cells from PBMCs. The receptors derive from a man aged 18 to 30 in good health. Some clones in this sample may be carry-over from other donors' samples. The CDR3 runs from the conserved cysteine through the conserved F or W. D genes are given only for firm matches. Part of the rows lack a size; the others show once, few, many or a class for expanded clones.

size	V	length	D	J	DNA	CDR3
-	TRBV7-3	14	TRBD2	TRBJ2-7	TGCGCCAGCAGCCAAGGGGAGGGCTCCTACGAGCAGTACTTC	CASSQGEGSYEQYF
-	TRBV6-1	14	-	TRBJ2-7	TGTGCCAGCAGTGAACAACCAGGGACCTACGAGCAGTACTTC	CASSEQPGTYEQYF
-	TRBV7-8	15	TRBD1	TRBJ2-2	TGTGCCAGCAGCCCTCGGGACAGGGGATCCGGGGAGCTGTTTTTT	CASSPRDRGSGELFF
-	TRBV5-1	15	-	TRBJ1-2	TGCGCCAGCAGCTTGGAGGGCAGGGGCGAAGAGGGCTACACCTTC	CASSLEGRGEEGYTF
-	TRBV29-1	14	-	TRBJ2-1	TGCAGCGTTGGACGGCTAGTGAGTGGAGATGAGCAGTTCTTC	CSVGRLVSGDEQFF
-	TRBV7-9	12	-	TRBJ2-1	TGTGCCAGCAGCTCCGAAGTGAATGAGCAGTTCTTC	CASSSEVNEQFF
-	TRBV11-1	15	-	TRBJ2-1	TGTGCCAGCAGGAGAACGGAGGGCGCCCACAATGAGCAGTTCTTC	CASRRTEGAHNEQFF
-	TRBV9	14	-	TRBJ2-1	TGTGCCAGCAGCGCGGGTTCCGGGGGCAATGAGCAGTTCTTC	CASSAGSGGNEQFF
-	TRBV27	17	TRBD1	TRBJ2-6	TGTGCCAGCATAGGGCCAGGGACAGGGTCTGGGGCCAACGTCCTGACTTTC	CASIGPGTGSGANVLTF
-	TRBV19	16	TRBD2	TRBJ2-2	TGTGCCAGTACTATTGGTACTAGCGGCGAAGTCGGGGAGCTGTTTTTT	CASTIGTSGEVGELFF
-	TRBV9	15	-	TRBJ2-7	TGTGCCAGCAGCGTAGGGCTAGGACAGTCCTACGAGCAGTACTTC	CASSVGLGQSYEQYF
-	TRBV5-4	13	-	TRBJ1-2	TGTGCCAGCAGTTATGATCGTAACTATGGCTACACCTTC	CASSYDRNYGYTF
-	TRBV10-1	21	-	TRBJ2-6	TGCGCCAGCAGTGGCTATTTAGGACAAAGGTTTCCAACAAGGCCGGGTTACGTCCTGACTTTC	CASSGYLGQRFPTRPGYVLTF
-	TRBV30	18	TRBD2	TRBJ2-4	TGTGCCTGGAGTTCCTCGTGGGGCGGGAGTAGAGCCAAAAACATTCAGTACTTC	CAWSSSWGGSRAKNIQYF
-	TRBV11-2	15	-	TRBJ2-7	TGTGCCAGCAGCTCTCCGGCGGACAGCTACTACGAGCAGTACTTC	CASSSPADSYYEQYF
-	TRBV18	15	-	TRBJ2-7	TGTGCCAGCTCATTGGTCGAGACAGAAGACTACGAGCAGTACTTC	CASSLVETEDYEQYF
-	TRBV28	15	TRBD2	TRBJ2-1	TGTGCCAGCCGCACCCCCGGGGGGGTCTACAATGAGCAGTTCTTC	CASRTPGGVYNEQFF
-	TRBV28	14	-	TRBJ2-7	TGTGCCAGCAGTTTGAGGGACTTTACCTACGAGCAGTACTTC	CASSLRDFTYEQYF
-	TRBV2	14	-	TRBJ1-5	TGTGCCAGCAGGCGGGGCCTAGGGGATCAGCCCCAGCATTTT	CASRRGLGDQPQHF
-	TRBV4-2	16	-	TRBJ2-1	TGTGCCAGCAGCCAAGCGGCGGGATTAGGGGGGAATGAGCAGTTCTTC	CASSQAAGLGGNEQFF
-	TRBV5-1	15	TRBD1	TRBJ2-7	TGCGCCAGCAGCGGGGACAGGGGGCAGTCCTACGAGCAGTACTTC	CASSGDRGQSYEQYF
-	TRBV5-8	19	TRBD2	TRBJ2-3	TGTGCCAGCAGCGACGGGACTAGCGGGAGAGGGGGCTCTACAGATACGCAGTATTTT	CASSDGTSGRGGSTDTQYF
-	TRBV15	15	-	TRBJ1-5	TGTGCCACCAGCAGGAACCACAGGGACAATCAGCCCCAGCATTTT	CATSRNHRDNQPQHF
-	TRBV5-5	15	TRBD1	TRBJ2-7	TGTGCCAGCAGCCGACAGGGGGTTCCCTATTACGAGCAGTACTTC	CASSRQGVPYYEQYF
-	TRBV29-1	14	TRBD2	TRBJ2-3	TGCAGCGTGGGCGGGAGGGGTCCCCAGGGTACGCAGTATTTT	CSVGGRGPQGTQYF
-	TRBV7-2	14	-	TRBJ1-5	TGTGCCAGCAGCCCCGTTAATATTGGGCAGCCCCAGCATTTT	CASSPVNIGQPQHF
few	TRBV30	14	TRBD1	TRBJ1-5	TGTGCCTGGAGTCCCGTAAGGGGGCTTCAGCCCCAGCATTTT	CAWSPVRGLQPQHF
-	TRBV28	12	-	TRBJ2-4	TGTGCCAGCAGGCCACCAAGCGGGATTCAGTACTTC	CASRPPSGIQYF
-	TRBV5-4	13	-	TRBJ2-7	TGTGCCAGCAGCTCGTCCGGGAACTACGAGCAGTACTTC	CASSSSGNYEQYF
-	TRBV5-1	16	TRBD2	TRBJ2-1	TGCGCCAGCAGCTTGGCAGGACTAGCGGGAGGGAACGAGCAGTTCTTC	CASSLAGLAGGNEQFF
-	TRBV19	15	TRBD2	TRBJ2-3	TGTGCCAGTAGTATTGGGGGGGGAAACACAGATACGCAGTATTTT	CASSIGGGNTDTQYF
-	TRBV19	15	TRBD1	TRBJ1-2	TGTGCCAGTAGTATTGAACCGGGACAGAGCTATGGCTACATCTTC	CASSIEPGQSYGYIF